The entry below describes one T cell receptor beta chain. The antigen this receptor binds is unknown. Nothing much larger sits one base from this clone, and base qualities are not available. The germline V gene sets CDR1 to SGHDN and CDR2 to FVKESK. Including cysteine and phenylalanine, the CDR3 has 16 amino acids. CDR3 DNA is the only sequence kept; it has 48 bases, read in frame from the first base. From V the trimming removes 4 bases and from J it removes 3 bases, while the gene matches leave 9 bases of the junction unaccounted for. TCR beta CDR3 regions were sequenced from DNA using the immunoSEQ Assay. The authors' pipeline ran thus. T cell density was computed as TCR beta template counts normalized to usable DNA estimated by amplifying housekeeping genes. Richness was estimated using the preseqR package, with extrapolation to 400,000 templates for PBMC samples and to 120,000 templates for tissue samples. Clonality was calculated as one minus Pielou's evenness. Tissue-enriched TCRs were identified by differential abundance testing using productive amino-acid clonotypes, minimum total count 5 and alpha 0.1. Repertoire overlap between compartments was quantified with the Jaccard Index and Morisita Overlap Index. GLIPH grouped TCR beta CDR3s together with public tetramer-defined viral CDR3s, and a viral motif had to include at least three viral sequences and also show V-gene enrichment. TCRdb mirrors the immuneACCESS table, restricted to in-frame sequences. Some clones are absent from its copies; in checked studies, under half trace to an unresolved V gene, and the reason for the others is unknown. The V and J calls and the clone size are those of that table, but D and trimming were determined from the DNA. The sample table holds 100,000 to 150,000 clones, of which around 89% were seen once. Of the sample, around 1.7% is held by the ten largest clones.

The data derive from a study of T cells in localized non-small cell lung cancer (dated by TCRdb to 2020 to 2021). General notes on the study: The study analyzed T cell repertoires of hundreds of early-stage NSCLC patients, comparing tumors and uninvolved tumor-adjacent lungs. The mean age of the NSCLC patients was just over 65 years, with 130 or so men and 95 to 110 women. All 250 or so NSCLC patients in the cohort were treatment-naive and had localized lung tumors that were resected. Results and caveats for the whole study, not just this receptor: Because the study design was exploratory, TCR variables were selected using unadjusted p-values without false-discovery rate correction. Longer overall survival was associated with higher blood T cell density, whereas shorter survival was associated with higher adjacent-lung clonality. A median of about 55 of the top 100 tumor clones were detected in paired uninvolved adjacent lung, and approximately 28 of these tumor clones were also found among the top 100 clones of the paired uninvolved adjacent lung. Because multi-region tumor sequencing was not done, intratumor heterogeneity could not be ruled out. Uninvolved tumor-adjacent lung showed the highest T cell clonality, higher than tumor, which suggests more focused antigenic responses in the uninvolved tumor-adjacent lung.

At diagnosis, tumor, uninvolved tumor-adjacent lung and peripheral blood were collected and then preserved as a mix of FFPE and fresh-frozen material. For TCR repertoire profiling, the blood samples were analyzed as peripheral blood mononuclear cells. The receptor was derived from a female donor older than 55 with stage I lung adenocarcinoma. The chain joins TRBV14 to TRBJ2-7; 10 central bases correspond to TRBD2. Sequencing used peripheral blood, obtained before any cancer treatment. The sequenced DNA is TGTGCCAGCAGCCCCCGCCTAGCGGGAGTAGGCTACGAGCAGTACTTC. It specifies CASSPRLAGVGYEQYF.